This T cell receptor beta chain was recovered during a study of control samples from healthy donors and cancer patients. CDR3 length equals 15 residues. Between the trimmed V and J ends, which lost 2 bases and 3 bases, there was a span of 14 bases. Per germline, CDR1 MNHEY and CDR2 SVGAGI. Profiling relied on immunoSEQ multiplex PCR, and the TCRdb table lists in-frame clones only, not all of them. The sample carries about 18,000 clones, 84% recorded once. The TCR comes from a woman between 70 and 85 years old with lung cancer. Sequencing was performed on PBMCs. The chain uses TRBV6-5 and TRBJ2-7; D might be TRBD1 or TRBD2, each matching 7 bases. The CDR3 DNA reads as TGTGCCAGCAGTTACCAGGGGGGGAGTTACTACGAGCAGTACTTC. It specifies CASSYQGGSYYEQYF.